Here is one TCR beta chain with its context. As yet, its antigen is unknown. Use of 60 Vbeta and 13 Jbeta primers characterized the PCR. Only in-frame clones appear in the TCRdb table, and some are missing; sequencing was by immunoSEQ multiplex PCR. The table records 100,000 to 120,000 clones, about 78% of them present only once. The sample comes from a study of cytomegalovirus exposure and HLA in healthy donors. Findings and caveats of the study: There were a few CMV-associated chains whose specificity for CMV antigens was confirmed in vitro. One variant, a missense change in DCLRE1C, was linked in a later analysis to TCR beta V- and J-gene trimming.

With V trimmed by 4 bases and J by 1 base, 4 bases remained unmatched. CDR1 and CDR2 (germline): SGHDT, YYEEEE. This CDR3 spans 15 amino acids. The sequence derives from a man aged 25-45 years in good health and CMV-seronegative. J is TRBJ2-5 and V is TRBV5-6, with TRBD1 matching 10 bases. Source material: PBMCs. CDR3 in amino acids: CASSLGQGTQETQYF. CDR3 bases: TGTGCCAGCAGCCTGGGACAGGGGACCCAAGAGACCCAGTACTTC. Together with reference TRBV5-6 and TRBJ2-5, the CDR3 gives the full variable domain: DAGVTQSPTHLIKTRGQQVTLRCSPKSGHDTVSWYQQALGQGPQFIFQYYEEEERQRGNFPDRFSGHQFPNYSSELNVNALLLGDSALYLCASSLGQGTQETQYFGPGTRLLVL.